This T cell receptor (beta chain) was identified during a study of blood T cell repertoires in COVID-19 (dated by TCRdb to the early 2020s). Turning to the overall study: Samples covering the acute and convalescent phases of COVID-19 were provided by collaborators in the United States, Italy and Spain. The dataset comprised deeply sampled blood TCRbeta repertoires from subjects exposed to, actively infected with, or recovered from COVID-19. Samples came from the ongoing ImmuneRACE study (first 160 participants) plus 1,254 subjects from 6 global collaborators. Nearly every sample came with metadata listing a de-identified subject ID, COVID-19 status, age in years and sex. A freely available public database, intended as a resource for researchers studying the immune response to SARS-CoV-2, is where the repertoires were released. The material from the prospective study consisted of cDNA or gDNA derived from T cells, B-cell-depleted T cells, or PBMCs. Where HLA class I and class II types were available, the types were taken from metadata supplied by the sample provider, not from assay-based typing. The investigation overall reported the following: The amount of clinical and demographic metadata varied by source and participant and was provided uncurated.

Via the germline V gene, CDR1 is KGHSH and CDR2 LQKENI. Including cysteine and phenylalanine, the CDR3 has 15 amino acids. Here the CDR3 DNA is all that survives: 45 bases in frame from base 1. V sheds 6 bases and J sheds 3 bases, leaving 16 bases between their ends. On this clone: Its cognate antigen has yet to be identified. No per-base quality is available; no much larger clone lies one base away.

The immunoSEQ Assay, a bias-controlled multiplex PCR, was used to amplify TCRbeta CDR3 regions from genomic DNA. As for the original processing: The number of nucleated cells in each sample was estimated from the amplification of reference gene primers within the assay. Sequence reads were collapsed and filtered to measure the absolute abundance of every unique TCRbeta CDR3 rearrangement. For each sample, productive Simpson clonality was calculated as the square root of Simpson's diversity index across productive rearrangements. In TCRdb, the immuneACCESS table is reduced to in-frame sequences with V and J assigned. These tables do not hold every clone; where another copy was compared, an unresolved V gene accounts for under half, and the others remain unexplained. V, J and clone size were drawn from that table, and D and trimming were deduced from the DNA. The sample data list around 140,000 clones, and 80% of these were observed just once. Approximately 3.5% of the sample goes to the ten largest clones.

Another Seattle source contributed samples from volunteer blood donors who had recovered from COVID-19. The collaborating institutions used their own protocols to collect whole blood in K2EDTA tubes. For TCRbeta analysis, collaborators shipped samples in one of three forms: frozen whole blood, isolated PBMCs, or DNA extracted from either of those sample types. This clonotype originated in a man between 65 and 85 years old who had recovered from COVID-19. Sequenced input: peripheral blood. The chain is assembled from TRBV18 and TRBJ2-3; the D region possibly corresponds to TRBD2 (6 bases align). The CDR3 here reads CASSPDYERTDTQYF. The DNA reads as follows: TGTGCCAGCTCGCCGGACTACGAGAGGACAGATACGCAGTATTTT.